Shown below are 27 T cell receptor beta chains from a single sample sequenced in a study of blood T cell repertoires in COVID-19. The data were produced by immunoSEQ multiplex PCR, yet TCRdb's version contains in-frame clones alone and is incomplete. Here the sample spans 200,000 to 250,000 clones, roughly 84% being singletons. The sample taken for sequencing was peripheral blood. These TCRs come from a woman older than 75 with acute or convalescent COVID-19.

This chain connects TRBV27 to TRBJ2-7; tentative D call: TRBD1 (6 bases). The CDR3 extends over 15 amino acids. V was clipped by 9 bases and J by 2 bases, with 20 bases between them. Germline V lookup: CDR1 MNHEY, CDR2 SMNVEV (reference sequence). The CDR3 nucleotides read TGTGCCAGAGGGTTGGGGGCTCGGGGTACCTACGAGCAGTACTTC. It translates to CARGLGARGTYEQYF.

The rearrangement joins TRBV28 to TRBJ2-5; the D gene is possibly TRBD2 (6 bases). The germline V gene has CDR1 MDHEN and CDR2 SYDVKM. The CDR3 is made up of 15 amino acids. Trimming shortened V by 6 bases and J by 1 base, and 15 bases separated the two germline ends. The CDR3 is CASRLAGTVQETQYF. The DNA of the CDR3 is TGTGCCAGCAGACTAGCCGGAACCGTCCAAGAGACCCAGTACTTC.

V gene TRBV11-3 combines with J gene TRBJ1-4, with D perhaps TRBD1 (5 bases). Per the germline V gene, CDR1 is SGHNT and CDR2 is YENEEA. This CDR3 comprises 14 residues. The V end lost 3 bases, the J end lost 5 bases, and 10 bases lay between the germline ends. The CDR3 loop is CASSFLGPNEKLFF. The DNA for the CDR3 is TGTGCCAGCAGCTTTTTGGGGCCGAATGAAAAACTGTTTTTT.

This clone was seen just once. This chain uses TRBV6-4 with TRBJ2-6; D not certain. This CDR3 is 18 amino acids long. V was cut by 0 bases and J by 0 bases, with 12 bases left in between. Germline lookup yields CDR1 MRHNA and CDR2 SNTAGT. CDR3 bases: TGTGCCAGCAGTGACTCTCAGTATTCTTACTCTGGGGCCAACGTCCTGACTTTC. This translates into CASSDSQYSYSGANVLTF.

In its sample, this clone was seen a few times. This chain uses TRBV11-1 with TRBJ2-5; D may be TRBD2 (5 bases). In germline, CDR1 is SGHAT, CDR2 FQDESV (reference sequence). The CDR3 loop spans 17 amino acids. The V end lost 0 bases, the J end lost 4 bases, and 18 bases lay between the germline ends. The chain's CDR3 is CASSLAGSAGRGETQYF. CDR3 coding DNA: TGTGCCAGCAGCTTAGCTGGGTCGGCAGGTCGGGGAGAGACCCAGTACTTC.

This chain joins TRBV24-1 and TRBJ2-7; D not certain. Germline lookup yields CDR1 KGHDR and CDR2 SFDVKD. V lost 1 base and J lost 3, with 3 bases in between. The CDR3 has 12 residues. The CDR3 nucleotides read TGTGCCACCAGTGATTTCGGCTACGAGCAGTACTTC. Translating it yields CATSDFGYEQYF.

The rearrangement joins TRBV6-4 to TRBJ2-2; D possibly corresponds to TRBD2 (5 bases). The germline V gene has CDR1 MRHNA and CDR2 SNTAGT. Trimming removed 6 bases from V and 9 bases from J, with 23 bases in between. CDR3 length equals 16 residues. CDR3 amino acids: CASSVTERSMHRELFF. The CDR3, as DNA: TGTGCCAGCAGCGTTACAGAGCGGTCAATGCATAGGGAGCTGTTTTTT.

There are a few counts of this clone. The chain combines TRBV10-3 with TRBJ2-7; possible D gene TRBD1, 8 bases. In germline, CDR1 is ENHRY, CDR2 SYGVKD. The CDR3 extends over 13 amino acids. The germline V and J ends were trimmed by 11 bases and 3 bases, with 17 bases remaining between them. Written as DNA, the CDR3 is TGTGCCGGGGGGGCAGGGGGCATCTACGAGCAGTACTTC. It specifies CAGGAGGIYEQYF.

The gene calls are TRBV10-3 and TRBJ1-2; TRBD1 might be the D (6 bases). Between the trimmed V and J ends, which lost 10 bases and 0 bases, there was a span of 15 bases. CDR3 length: 14 residues. Germline V gene data show CDR1 as ENHRY and CDR2 as SYGVKD. The CDR3 protein is CASKETGANYGYTF. CDR3 bases: TGTGCCAGCAAGGAGACAGGAGCTAACTATGGCTACACCTTC.

In DNA form, the CDR3 reads TGTGCCAGCAGTTCACGGACAGGGGGCCCCTCTGGGGCCAACGTCCTGACTTTC. It encodes CASSSRTGGPSGANVLTF. V and J are TRBV25-1 and TRBJ2-6, with 11 bases that match TRBD1. Germline V gene lookup returns CDR1 MGHDK and CDR2 SYGVNS. Trimming at V came to 5 bases and at J to 0 bases, leaving 6 bases not matched to a gene. The CDR3 spans 18 residues.

The rearrangement links TRBV12-3 or TRBV12-4 to TRBJ1-2; TRBD1 aligns across 8 bases. Trimming removed 7 bases from V and 8 bases from J; junction bases left unmatched: 9. The CDR3 runs to 13 residues. The CDR3 loop reads CASTIDRGSGYTF. The CDR3 coding sequence is TGTGCCAGCACCATCGACAGGGGTAGCGGCTACACCTTC.

This chain connects TRBV25-1 to TRBJ2-1, with D maybe TRBD2 (7 bases). The germline gives CDR1 MGHDK, CDR2 SYGVNS. Trimming took 0 bases from V and 4 from J, leaving 13 bases between them. This CDR3 region has 16 residues. CDR3 in DNA: TGTGCCAGCAGTGAATACAACGGGGGGCCATACAATGAGCAGTTCTTC. Translating it yields CASSEYNGGPYNEQFF.

V and J are TRBV6-2 or TRBV6-3 and TRBJ1-5; TRBD1 agrees at 7 bases. CDR3 size: 17 residues. V trimming: 2 bases; J trimming: 2 bases; junction bases outside the gene matches: 9. Germline V gives CDR1 MNHEY, CDR2 SVGEGT. CDR3 sequence reads: CASSYMVTGVRNQPQHF. CDR3 nucleotides: TGTGCCAGCAGTTACATGGTAACAGGGGTCCGCAATCAGCCCCAGCATTTT.

The rearrangement links TRBV19 to TRBJ2-6; possibly TRBD2 for D (5 bases). This CDR3 comprises 17 residues. The germline V and J ends were trimmed by 0 bases and 0 bases, with 9 bases remaining between them. The V gene's germline CDR1 is LNHDA and CDR2 SQIVND (reference sequence). Here the CDR3 reads CASSIDGKSSGANVLTF. The CDR3 DNA sequence: TGTGCCAGTAGTATAGACGGGAAAAGCTCTGGGGCCAACGTCCTGACTTTC.

J is TRBJ1-1 and V is TRBV24-1; a possible D gene is TRBD1 (6 bases). CDR3 length: 13 amino acids. With 3 bases removed from V and 7 bases from J, the gap between germline ends came to 11 bases. Germline V gives CDR1 KGHDR, CDR2 SFDVKD. The CDR3 bases are TGTGCCACCAGTGATCCAAGGGGGAGTGAAGCTTTCTTT. The encoded protein is CATSDPRGSEAFF.

The gene calls are TRBV7-6 and TRBJ2-3; a weak D match, TRBD2 (6 bases). V lost 8 bases, J lost 0 bases, and 21 bases lay in between. The CDR3 runs 17 residues. Germline CDR1 is SGHVS and CDR2 is FNYEAQ. The CDR3 sequence: CASQGNGGTASTDTQYF. For the CDR3, the DNA is TGTGCCAGCCAAGGGAATGGGGGGACCGCTAGCACAGATACGCAGTATTTT.

V gene TRBV12-3 or TRBV12-4 combines with J gene TRBJ1-1; D perhaps matches TRBD1 (5 bases). V gave up 6 bases and J gave up 2 bases, with 10 bases separating them. The CDR3 loop spans 13 amino acids. The CDR3 is CASSLQGNTEAFF. The CDR3 nucleotides read TGTGCCAGCAGCCTGCAGGGTAACACTGAAGCTTTCTTT.

The chain uses TRBV27 and TRBJ2-7, with TRBD1 matching over 7 bases. This CDR3 region has 14 residues. The germline gives CDR1 MNHEY, CDR2 SMNVEV (reference sequence). The CDR3 region is CAARRAGGSYEQYF. CDR3 nucleotides: TGTGCGGCACGGCGGGCAGGGGGTTCCTACGAGCAGTACTTC.

The gene calls are TRBV3-1 (or the pseudogene TRBV3-2) and TRBJ1-1, with a tentative D call TRBD1 (5 bases). The V gene's germline CDR1 is LGHDT and CDR2 YNNKEL (reference sequence). Trimming pared 4 bases from V and 0 bases from J, leaving 9 bases between. The CDR3 extends over 14 amino acids. This CDR3 is CASSLGLLNTEAFF. CDR3 DNA: TGTGCCAGCAGCCTGGGACTGCTGAACACTGAAGCTTTCTTT.

The gene calls are TRBV15 and TRBJ2-2; 8 nucleotides line up with TRBD1. V dropped 0 bases and J dropped 3; count of bases not matched to a gene: 0. This CDR3 comprises 15 residues. The germline V gene has CDR1 LNHNV and CDR2 YYDKDF (reference sequence). The CDR3 DNA sequence: TGTGCCACCAGCAGAGACAGGGGGCACACCGGGGAGCTGTTTTTT. Translated: CATSRDRGHTGELFF. Together with reference TRBV15 and TRBJ2-2, the CDR3 gives the full variable domain: DAMVIQNPRYQVTQFGKPVTLSCSQTLNHNVMYWYQQKSSQAPKLLFHYYDKDFNNEADTPDNFQSRRPNTSFCFLDIRSPGLGDTAMYLCATSRDRGHTGELFFGEGSRLTVL.

This clone occurred a few times. The chain uses TRBV28 and TRBJ2-7, with D perhaps matching TRBD2 (6 bases). The V and J ends lost 7 bases and 3 bases respectively, with 13 bases between them. CDR3 length: 13 amino acids. CDR1 is MDHEN and CDR2 is SYDVKM in the germline V gene. The CDR3 protein is CASIRAGSYEQYF. In DNA, the CDR3 is TGTGCCAGCATCCGAGCGGGCAGCTACGAGCAGTACTTC.

The chain is built from TRBV6-5 and TRBJ1-1, with TRBD1 matching over 8 bases. V was pared by 6 bases and J by 6 bases, with 6 bases of the junction left unmatched. This CDR3 is 13 amino acids long. Germline V gene lookup returns CDR1 MNHEY and CDR2 SVGAGI. CDR3: CASRLQGGPEAFF. DNA of the CDR3: TGTGCCAGCAGACTACAGGGGGGACCTGAAGCTTTCTTT.

The chain joins TRBV6-6 to TRBJ1-2; 8 nucleotides line up with TRBD1. CDR3 size: 13 residues. With 5 bases clipped from V and 6 bases from J, the junction kept 5 bases outside the gene matches. Germline CDR1 and CDR2: MNHNY and SVGAGI (reference sequence). CDR3 sequence (DNA): TGTGCCAGCAGTCCGACAGGGGCGGATGGCTACACCTTC. Translation: CASSPTGADGYTF.

This chain links TRBV5-1 with TRBJ1-4; 9 nucleotides align to TRBD1. Germline CDR1 and CDR2: SGHRS and YFSETQ. V dropped 4 bases and J dropped 3; count of bases not matched to a gene: 4. The CDR3 length is 15 residues. For the CDR3, the DNA is TGCGCCAGCAGCCCGGGACAGGGCTCTAATGAAAAACTGTTTTTT. It specifies CASSPGQGSNEKLFF.

CDR3 protein: CASSLRASGTSGTENIQYF. The CDR3 nucleotides are TGTGCCAGCAGCTTAAGGGCCTCCGGGACTAGCGGGACAGAAAACATTCAGTACTTC. The chain is built from TRBV7-2 and TRBJ2-4; 13 nucleotides agree with TRBD2. Per the germline V gene, CDR1 is SGHTA and CDR2 is FQGNSA. The CDR3 spans 19 residues. V gave up 2 bases and J gave up 5 bases; unmatched junction bases: 12.

The chain is built from TRBV4-1 and TRBJ2-3, with TRBD2 matching 10 bases. The CDR3 extends over 18 amino acids. The germline V gene has CDR1 MGHRA and CDR2 YSYEKL. Trimming took 2 bases from V and 3 from J; bases not matched to a gene: 11. This CDR3 is CASSQSSGGAGRTDTQYF. The CDR3 nucleotides read TGCGCCAGCAGCCAATCGAGCGGGGGGGCTGGTAGGACAGATACGCAGTATTTT.

This clone was counted ten times or more. The rearrangement uses TRBV15 and TRBJ2-7; 9 bases are a match to TRBD2. Unmatched junction bases numbered 5, after V lost 1 base and J lost 7 bases. CDR1 is LNHNV, CDR2 YYDKDF, per germline (reference sequence). The CDR3 consists of 14 residues. The CDR3 nucleotides read TGTGCCACCAGCAGAGGCCCTAGCGGGGATGAGCAGTACTTC. Encoded protein: CATSRGPSGDEQYF.